What follows is one T cell receptor beta chain and its context. Donors of Cohort 3 who recovered were those that had two negative PCRs, clearance, or symptom resolution. This entry is derived from a study of blood T cell repertoires in COVID-19. For the study at large: COVID-19 samples, acute and convalescent, were from the United States, Italy and Spain. T cells, B-cell-depleted T cells, or PBMCs provided the cDNA or gDNA that served as material.

Trimming stripped 0 bases from V and 2 bases from J, with 9 bases between. From germline, CDR1 is SGHKS and CDR2 YYEKEE (reference sequence). The CDR3 spans 15 residues. In the authors' workflow: Reference gene primers were amplified, and this amplification served to estimate nucleated cell counts. Data came from immunoSEQ multiplex PCR; TCRdb stores just in-frame clones and leaves some out. For V, J and clone size, that table is used; D and trimming come from the DNA. The sample records about 130,000 clones, roughly 80% being singletons. The J gene is TRBJ2-1, the V gene TRBV5-5; D gene uncertain. The sequence came from a man aged 25 to 45 who had recovered from COVID-19. Sequencing used PBMCs or T cells enriched from blood (not recorded which). In DNA, the CDR3 is TGTGCCAGCAGCTTGGGTCCCCCGGCCTACAATGAGCAGTTCTTC. Translation: CASSLGPPAYNEQFF.